One and the same sample provided the 27 T cell receptor beta chains below, sequenced in a study of cytomegalovirus exposure and HLA in healthy donors. The PCR made use of 60 Vbeta and 13 Jbeta primers. The data were produced by immunoSEQ multiplex PCR, yet TCRdb's version contains in-frame clones alone and is incomplete. The sample contains roughly 100,000 clones, roughly 80% of which appear only once. Sequenced sample: PBMCs. The receptors shown here come from a woman aged 40-49 years in good health and CMV-seropositive.

V gene TRBV9 combines with J gene TRBJ2-7; D gene uncertain. V was shortened by 4 bases and J by 3 bases, with 17 bases between the two germline ends. The CDR3 is 15 residues long. Germline CDR1 SGDLS, CDR2 YYNGEE. Written as DNA, the CDR3 is TGTGCCAGCAGCCCGAGGCCCGGTCCGGACTACGAGCAGTACTTC. This sequence encodes CASSPRPGPDYEQYF. The whole variable domain, remainder taken from reference TRBV9 and TRBJ2-7, is DSGVTQTPKHLITATGQRVTLRCSPRSGDLSVYWYQQSLDQGLQFLIQYYNGEERAKGNILERFSAQQFPDLHSELNLSSLELGDSALYFCASSPRPGPDYEQYFGPGTRLTVT.

The chain is built from TRBV27 and TRBJ1-5; D may be TRBD1 (6 bases). CDR3 length equals 14 residues. CDR1 and CDR2 from the germline V gene are MNHEY and SMNVEV (reference sequence). Trimming shortened V by 4 bases and J by 6 bases, and 13 bases separated the two germline ends. CDR3 bases: TGTGCCAGCAGTTCAGCACAGGGTAGTCAGCCCCAGCATTTT. Translation gives CASSSAQGSQPQHF.

The chain combines TRBV13 with TRBJ1-2; 9 positions match TRBD1. This CDR3 has 17 residues. Germline V CDR1 and CDR2: PRHDT, FYEKMQ (reference sequence). V was pared by 5 bases and J by 2 bases, with 12 bases of the junction left unmatched. CDR3 coding DNA: TGTGCCAGCAGCCCTTTACCTAGGACAGGGGTCAACTATGGCTACACCTTC. Translated, it gives CASSPLPRTGVNYGYTF.

This clone was picked up a small number of times. This chain joins TRBV27 and TRBJ2-7; TRBD1 aligns across 8 bases. Trimming removed 6 bases from V and 2 bases from J; junction bases left unmatched: 9. Germline CDR1 MNHEY, CDR2 SMNVEV (reference sequence). CDR3 length: 15 amino acids. In DNA, the CDR3 is TGTGCCAGCAGCGTATTAGGGACAGGAGCCTACGAGCAGTACTTC. Protein product: CASSVLGTGAYEQYF.

This clone was seen a few times. The J gene is TRBJ2-7, the V gene TRBV7-2, with D perhaps matching TRBD2 (5 bases). V was cut by 2 bases and J by 0 bases, with 11 bases left in between. CDR1 SGHTA and CDR2 FQGNSA come from the germline V gene. CDR3 length: 15 residues. The CDR3: CASSLITGSSYEQYF. The CDR3 coding sequence is TGTGCCAGCAGCTTAATAACGGGAAGCTCCTACGAGCAGTACTTC.

The chain links TRBV11-2 to TRBJ1-1, with no clear D. Trimming removed 4 bases from V and 5 bases from J, with 11 bases in between. This CDR3 is built from 13 residues. Germline lookup yields CDR1 SGHAT and CDR2 FQNNGV. CDR3 region: CASSWRRMTEAFF. The CDR3 coding sequence is TGTGCCAGCAGCTGGAGGCGGATGACTGAAGCTTTCTTT.

V is TRBV5-6 and J is TRBJ2-6, with TRBD1 identical over 9 bases. V lost 5 bases and J lost 4; bases outside the gene matches: 16. This CDR3 is built from 19 residues. Germline loops: CDR1 SGHDT, CDR2 YYEEEE. The CDR3 DNA reads as TGTGCCAGCAGGCGAATGGGACAGGGCAAATTCTCCGGGGCCAACGTCCTGACTTTC. Protein sequence: CASRRMGQGKFSGANVLTF.

This clone was counted only a few times. The chain has TRBV10-3 and TRBJ1-2; 8 bases are a match to TRBD1. With 2 bases clipped from V and 5 bases from J, the junction kept 13 bases outside the gene matches. Germline V gene lookup returns CDR1 ENHRY and CDR2 SYGVKD. The CDR3 sequence is 17 residues long. The CDR3 DNA reads TGTGCCATCAGTGAGGAGCTAGTCAGGGGGCGCAGATATGGCTACACCTTC. This translates into CAISEELVRGRRYGYTF.

This chain joins TRBV27 and TRBJ2-3; TRBD1 aligns across 11 bases. Germline CDR1 is MNHEY and CDR2 is SMNVEV (reference sequence). Trimming took 5 bases from V and 8 from J; bases not matched to a gene: 9. There are 15 residues in the CDR3. CDR3 DNA: TGTGCCAGCAGTCCCGGACAGGGGGCGGGGGGTACGCAGTATTTT. Its protein is CASSPGQGAGGTQYF.

The chain employs TRBV4-2 and TRBJ1-1; no definite D call. The CDR3 has 16 amino acids. The germline V gene has CDR1 LGHNA and CDR2 YNFKEQ. V shed 1 base and J shed 1 base, with 13 bases lying between them. The CDR3 nucleotides are TGTGCCAGCAGCCAAGGGCCGATATTAGCGAACACTGAAGCTTTCTTT. This encodes CASSQGPILANTEAFF.

The genes are TRBV27 and TRBJ1-6; TRBD1 is a possible D gene (6 bases). Deletions cut 4 bases from V and 1 base from J, with 11 bases between. CDR3 length equals 16 residues. The V gene's germline CDR1 is MNHEY and CDR2 SMNVEV (reference sequence). Written as DNA, the CDR3 is TGTGCCAGCAGTTACACAGGGCGTTCCTATAATTCACCCCTCCACTTT. The encoded protein is CASSYTGRSYNSPLHF.

This sequence joins TRBV5-1 and TRBJ1-2; D call uncertain. Deletions cut 0 bases from V and 8 bases from J, with 11 bases between. The germline V gene encodes CDR1 SGHRS and CDR2 YFSETQ. The CDR3 extends over 13 amino acids. CDR3 residues: CASSLGLTRGYTF. Here the CDR3 DNA reads TGCGCCAGCAGCTTGGGCCTTACGAGGGGCTACACCTTC.

This clone was seen a handful of times. The genes are TRBV5-4 and TRBJ2-3, with D perhaps TRBD2 (5 bases). Germline V gene lookup returns CDR1 SGHNT and CDR2 YYREEE (reference sequence). V lost 2 bases and J 7 bases, leaving 14 bases between the germline ends. The CDR3 consists of 14 residues. The CDR3 loop is CASSLSLAINTQYF. CDR3 DNA: TGTGCCAGCAGCTTAAGCCTAGCCATAAATACGCAGTATTTT.

The chain carries TRBV20-1 and TRBJ1-1, with a tentative D call TRBD1 (5 bases). The CDR3 sequence is 10 residues long. The V end was cut by 6 bases, the J end by 8 bases, with 10 bases between. CDR1 DFQATT and CDR2 SNEGSKA come from the germline V gene (reference sequence). CDR3 residues: CSAARGEAFF. The CDR3 region has the DNA TGCAGTGCCGCAAGGGGAGAAGCTTTCTTT.

This rearrangement joins TRBV5-5 to TRBJ1-2; D perhaps matches TRBD1 (5 bases). The V end was cut by 0 bases, the J end by 4 bases, with 19 bases between. CDR1 and CDR2 from the germline V gene are SGHKS and YYEKEE (reference sequence). The CDR3 length is 17 residues. Written as DNA, the CDR3 is TGTGCCAGCAGCTTGGTGGTGGGGGGTCATAAACTCTATGGCTACACCTTC. This sequence encodes CASSLVVGGHKLYGYTF.

The CDR3 sequence is CASSDPGGYTF. In DNA, the CDR3 is TGTGCCAGCAGCGACCCGGGGGGCTACACCTTC. V gene TRBV21-1 combines with J gene TRBJ1-2. TRBV21-1 has pseudogene status. The CDR3 extends over 11 amino acids.

A few counts support this clone. This chain uses TRBV4-2 with TRBJ2-7, with 10 bases that match TRBD2. Losses at the gene ends were 2 bases for V and 0 bases for J; bases not matched to a gene: 1. This CDR3 comprises 15 residues. CDR1 is LGHNA, CDR2 YNFKEQ, per germline. The CDR3 nucleotides are TGTGCCAGCAGCCAAAGGACTAGCGGCTCCTACGAGCAGTACTTC. Translated, it gives CASSQRTSGSYEQYF.

V gene TRBV2 combines with J gene TRBJ2-7, with 8 bases aligning to TRBD1. The junction had 16 bases not matched to a gene; V was cut back by 8 bases and J by 4 bases. The CDR3 totals 16 residues. CDR1 is SNHLY and CDR2 is FYNNEI in the germline V gene. The CDR3 DNA follows: TGTGCCAGCGGGTCGGGACAGGTTAGGCCTATGTACGAGCAGTACTTC. Its protein product is CASGSGQVRPMYEQYF.

This clone has a handful of counts. The chain carries TRBV28 and TRBJ1-4, with TRBD1 matching over 7 bases. V gave up 6 bases and J gave up 7 bases; unmatched junction bases: 17. CDR1 is MDHEN and CDR2 is SYDVKM in the germline V gene. The CDR3 is 17 residues long. The CDR3 is CASRTQKGGADIEKLFF. The CDR3 nucleotides are TGTGCCAGCAGGACGCAAAAAGGGGGCGCGGATATTGAAAAACTGTTTTTT.

This chain uses TRBV6-1 with TRBJ2-5, with TRBD1 matching over 8 bases. CDR1 and CDR2 from the germline V gene are MNHNS and SASEGT. The CDR3 is 13 residues long. V lost 7 bases, J lost 4 bases, and 5 bases stayed unmatched. CDR3: CASNMDRVETQYF. DNA of the CDR3: TGTGCCAGCAACATGGACAGGGTAGAGACCCAGTACTTC.

The V call is TRBV4-2, the J call TRBJ2-7, with TRBD1 matching over 7 bases. The germline CDR1 and CDR2 sequences are LGHNA and YNFKEQ. The junction had 5 bases not matched to a gene; V was cut back by 3 bases and J by 3 bases. This CDR3 contains 14 residues. As DNA, the CDR3 is TGTGCCAGCAGCCAGACAGGGACCCTCTACGAGCAGTACTTC. Translating gives CASSQTGTLYEQYF.

The chain links TRBV5-6 to TRBJ2-5; 14 bases match TRBD2. CDR1 and CDR2 from the germline V gene are SGHDT and YYEEEE. This CDR3 region has 15 residues. V lost 1 base and J lost 5; bases outside the gene matches: 1. The CDR3 DNA is TGTGCCAGCAGCTTGAGACTAGCGGGGGGGGAGACCCAGTACTTC. This gives the protein CASSLRLAGGETQYF.

The rearrangement uses TRBV19 and TRBJ1-1, with 10 positions matching TRBD1. The V gene end was trimmed by 9 bases and the J gene end by 4 bases; junction bases not matched to a gene: 8. Germline V gene sequence: CDR1 LNHDA, CDR2 SQIVND (reference sequence). CDR3 length: 14 amino acids. The CDR3 region is CASRDRGRITEAFF. DNA for the CDR3: TGTGCCAGCAGAGACAGGGGGCGGATCACTGAAGCTTTCTTT.

This clone was seen once. The chain employs TRBV7-2 and TRBJ1-2; TRBD1 might be the D (5 bases). CDR3 size: 13 residues. Trimming left V 5 bases short and J 7 bases short, with 14 bases between. From germline, CDR1 is SGHTA and CDR2 FQGNSA. For the CDR3, the DNA is TGTGCCAGCAGCACAGGCACTCTAGTTGGCTACACCTTC. Its translation is CASSTGTLVGYTF.

This sequence joins TRBV9 and TRBJ2-3; 10 nucleotides agree with TRBD2. CDR3 length: 13 amino acids. The J segment lost 3 bases and the V segment lost 5 bases, leaving 0 bases of the junction unmatched. Germline CDR1 is SGDLS and CDR2 is YYNGEE. The CDR3 nucleotides read TGTGCCAGCAGGACTAGCGGGACAGATACGCAGTATTTT. This codes for CASRTSGTDTQYF. Combining the CDR3 with reference TRBV9 and TRBJ2-3 gives the whole variable domain DSGVTQTPKHLITATGQRVTLRCSPRSGDLSVYWYQQSLDQGLQFLIQYYNGEERAKGNILERFSAQQFPDLHSELNLSSLELGDSALYFCASRTSGTDTQYFGPGTRLTVL.

The V and J genes are TRBV27 and TRBJ2-7, with 7 bases matching TRBD2. Germline V gene data show CDR1 as MNHEY and CDR2 as SMNVEV (reference sequence). J gave up 5 bases and V 3 bases, and 4 bases lay outside the gene matches. The CDR3 is 13 amino acids. CDR3: CASSFMGGDEQYF. Written as DNA, the CDR3 is TGTGCCAGCAGTTTCATGGGGGGGGACGAGCAGTACTTC.

The gene calls are TRBV2 and TRBJ1-6; no clear D gene. Trimming took off 0 bases at V and 2 bases at J, with 5 bases between the two ends. The CDR3 loop spans 15 amino acids. Germline CDR1 and CDR2: SNHLY and FYNNEI. The CDR3 region has the DNA TGTGCCAGCAGTGAAGCTCTTCCCTATAATTCACCCCTCCACTTT. It yields the protein CASSEALPYNSPLHF.